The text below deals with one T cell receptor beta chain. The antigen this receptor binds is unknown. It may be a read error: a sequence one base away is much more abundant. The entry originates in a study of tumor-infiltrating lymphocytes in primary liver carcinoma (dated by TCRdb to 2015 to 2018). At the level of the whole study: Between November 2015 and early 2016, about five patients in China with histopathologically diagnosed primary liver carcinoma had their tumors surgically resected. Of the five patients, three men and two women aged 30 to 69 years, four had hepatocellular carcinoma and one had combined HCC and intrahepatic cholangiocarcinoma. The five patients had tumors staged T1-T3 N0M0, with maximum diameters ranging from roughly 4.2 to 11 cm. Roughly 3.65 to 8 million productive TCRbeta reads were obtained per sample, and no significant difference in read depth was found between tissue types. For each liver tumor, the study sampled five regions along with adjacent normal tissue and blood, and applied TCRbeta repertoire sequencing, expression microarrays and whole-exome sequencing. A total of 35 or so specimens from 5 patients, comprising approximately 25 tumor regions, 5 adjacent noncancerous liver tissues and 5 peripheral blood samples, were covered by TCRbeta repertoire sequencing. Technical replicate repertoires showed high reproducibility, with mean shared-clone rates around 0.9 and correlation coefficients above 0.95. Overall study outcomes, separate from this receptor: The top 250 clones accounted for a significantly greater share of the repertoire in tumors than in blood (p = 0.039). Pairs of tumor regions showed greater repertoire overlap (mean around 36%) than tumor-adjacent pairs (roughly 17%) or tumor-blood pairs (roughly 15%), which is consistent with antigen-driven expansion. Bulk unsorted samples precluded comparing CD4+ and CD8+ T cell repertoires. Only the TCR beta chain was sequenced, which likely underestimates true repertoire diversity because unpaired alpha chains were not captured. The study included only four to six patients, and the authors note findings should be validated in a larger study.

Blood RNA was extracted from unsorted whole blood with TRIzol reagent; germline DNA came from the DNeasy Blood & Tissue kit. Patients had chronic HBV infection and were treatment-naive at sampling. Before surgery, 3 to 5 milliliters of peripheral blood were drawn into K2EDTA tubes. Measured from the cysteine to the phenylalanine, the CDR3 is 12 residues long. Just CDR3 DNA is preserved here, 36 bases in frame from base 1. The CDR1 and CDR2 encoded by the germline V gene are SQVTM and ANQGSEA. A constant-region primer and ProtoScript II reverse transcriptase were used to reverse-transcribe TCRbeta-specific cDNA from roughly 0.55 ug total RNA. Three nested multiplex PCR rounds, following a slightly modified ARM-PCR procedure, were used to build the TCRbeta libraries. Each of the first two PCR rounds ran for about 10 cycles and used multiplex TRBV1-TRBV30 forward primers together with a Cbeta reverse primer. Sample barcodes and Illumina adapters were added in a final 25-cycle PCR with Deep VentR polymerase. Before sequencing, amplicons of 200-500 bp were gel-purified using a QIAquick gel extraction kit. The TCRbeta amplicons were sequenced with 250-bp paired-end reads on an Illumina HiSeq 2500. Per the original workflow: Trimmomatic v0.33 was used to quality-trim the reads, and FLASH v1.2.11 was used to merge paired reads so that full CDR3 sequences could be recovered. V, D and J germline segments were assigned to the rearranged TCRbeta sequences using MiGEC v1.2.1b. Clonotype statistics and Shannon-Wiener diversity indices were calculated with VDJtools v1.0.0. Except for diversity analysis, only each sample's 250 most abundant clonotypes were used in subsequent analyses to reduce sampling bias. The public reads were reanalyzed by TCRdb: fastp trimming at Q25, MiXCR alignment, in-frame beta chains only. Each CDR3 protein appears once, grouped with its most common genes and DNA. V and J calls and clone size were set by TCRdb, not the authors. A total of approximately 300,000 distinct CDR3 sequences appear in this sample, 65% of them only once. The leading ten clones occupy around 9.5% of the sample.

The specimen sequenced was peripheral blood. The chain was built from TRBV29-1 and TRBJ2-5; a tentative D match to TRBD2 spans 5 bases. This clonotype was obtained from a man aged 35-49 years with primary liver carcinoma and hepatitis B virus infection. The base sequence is TGCAGCGTTGGAACTCTCGGGGAGACCCAGAACTTC. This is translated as CSVGTLGETQNF.